The 3 T cell receptor beta chains reported below all come from one sample, sequenced in a study of OX40 agonist ivuxolimab in advanced cancers. The protocol was immunoSEQ multiplex PCR, while the TCRdb copy is restricted to in-frame clones and leaves out a portion. This repertoire shows about 71,000 clones, approximately 94% found once; its top ten account for about a sixth. The source material was CD4+ or CD8+ T cells sorted from blood, sampled in a trial of the OX40 agonist ivuxolimab. The receptors come from an adult with an advanced solid tumor such as melanoma, head and neck, liver or kidney cancer.

The rearrangement uses TRBV5-1 and TRBJ2-5; 14 positions agree with TRBD2. J gave up 6 bases and V 0 bases, and 13 bases lay outside the gene matches. The CDR3 spans 19 residues. CDR1 is SGHRS, CDR2 YFSETQ, per germline. CDR3 region: CASSLALGLAGVRMKTQYF. CDR3 coding DNA: TGCGCCAGCAGCTTGGCCTTGGGACTAGCGGGAGTTCGTATGAAGACCCAGTACTTC.

The V gene is TRBV27, the J gene TRBJ1-5; tentative D call: TRBD1 (6 bases). The CDR3 is made up of 13 amino acids. Trimming removed 5 bases from V and 5 bases from J, with 10 bases in between. CDR1 and CDR2 from the germline V gene are MNHEY and SMNVEV (reference sequence). CDR3: CASSVTGHQPQHF. The CDR3 DNA is TGTGCCAGCAGTGTAACAGGGCATCAGCCCCAGCATTTT.

The gene calls are TRBV28 and TRBJ1-1; possibly TRBD1 for D (6 bases). V was clipped by 5 bases and J by 7 bases, with 8 bases between them. The CDR3 totals 11 residues. From germline, CDR1 is MDHEN and CDR2 SYDVKM. The CDR3 here is CASSRTVEAFF. The CDR3, as DNA: TGTGCCAGCAGTAGGACAGTTGAAGCTTTCTTT.